A single sample gave rise to the 20 T cell receptor beta chains below, sequenced in a study of blood T cell repertoires in COVID-19. The repertoire was sequenced with immunoSEQ multiplex PCR; TCRdb's copy has only in-frame clones and lacks some. The sample lists tens of thousands of clones; 86% were seen once. The specimen sequenced was peripheral blood. The source of these receptors is a human donor in a cohort sampled during active COVID-19.

The chain recombines TRBV4-3 with TRBJ2-3, with D perhaps matching TRBD1 (5 bases). The CDR3 runs 16 residues. The germline V gene has CDR1 LGHNA and CDR2 YSLEER. The ends were cut back, 2 bases at V and 1 base at J, with 13 bases in the middle. The CDR3 here is CASSQSTGPRTDTQYF. Written as DNA, the CDR3 is TGCGCCAGCAGCCAAAGCACAGGCCCCCGCACAGATACGCAGTATTTT.

The rearrangement links TRBV19 to TRBJ1-1; a possible D gene is TRBD1 (5 bases). Trimming left V 5 bases short and J 4 bases short, with 17 bases between. This CDR3 has 15 amino acids. Germline V gene lookup returns CDR1 LNHDA and CDR2 SQIVND (reference sequence). The CDR3 DNA sequence: TGTGCCAGTAGTTTCCCAACAGGCGGTCGCACTGAAGCTTTCTTT. It specifies CASSFPTGGRTEAFF.

The rearrangement uses TRBV7-8 and TRBJ2-6; D ambiguous. Per the germline V gene, CDR1 is SGHVS and CDR2 is FQNEAQ. The V gene lost 2 bases and the J gene lost 0 bases, with 11 bases spanning the gap. CDR3 length: 17 amino acids. The CDR3 loop reads CASSLWATHSGANVLTF. In DNA, the CDR3 is TGTGCCAGCAGCTTATGGGCTACCCACTCTGGGGCCAACGTCCTGACTTTC.

The chain carries TRBV2 and TRBJ2-5; 10 positions agree with TRBD1. V shed 4 bases and J 5 bases; nucleotides not matched to a gene: 13. This CDR3 has 17 residues. Germline CDR1 and CDR2: SNHLY and FYNNEI. CDR3 loop: CASSGGTGARLAETQYF. Written as DNA, the CDR3 is TGTGCCAGCAGTGGAGGGACAGGGGCCCGACTGGCGGAGACCCAGTACTTC.

The chain links TRBV5-6 to TRBJ1-5; TRBD1 might be the D (6 bases). CDR1 and CDR2 (germline): SGHDT, YYEEEE. The CDR3 consists of 17 residues. V shed 0 bases and J shed 5 bases, with 18 bases lying between them. As DNA, the CDR3 is TGTGCCAGCAGCTTGGCCGGGGGGGGCCCCGGACATCAGCCCCAGCATTTT. This gives the protein CASSLAGGGPGHQPQHF.

The chain uses TRBV30 and TRBJ1-2; D gene uncertain. Deletions cut 0 bases from V and 5 bases from J, with 16 bases between. The CDR3 totals 15 residues. CDR1 is GTSNPN, CDR2 SVGIG, per germline (reference sequence). The chain's CDR3 is CAWSVRSVTSYGYTF. DNA of the CDR3: TGTGCCTGGAGTGTACGGTCCGTCACCTCGTATGGCTACACCTTC.

As for this clone: At one boundary the junction diverges from the germline segment, which might be a read error. This rearrangement joins TRBV12-5 to TRBJ2-5, with 8 bases identical to TRBD2. Germline V gene lookup returns CDR1 LGHNT and CDR2 FRNRAP. The CDR3 runs to 16 residues. CDR3 loop: CASGLVDTGGQVTQYF. DNA for the CDR3: TGTGCTAGTGGTTTGGTAGATACGGGGGGGCAAGTGACCCAGTACTTC.

This sequence joins TRBV6-2 or TRBV6-3 and TRBJ2-7, with TRBD2 matching 7 bases. The CDR3 contains 15 residues. J was trimmed by 3 bases and V by 5 bases; bases with no gene match: 10. Germline V CDR1 and CDR2: MNHEY, SVGEGT. CDR3 sequence: CASSPRRSGDYEQYF. DNA for the CDR3: TGTGCCAGCAGTCCCCGGAGGAGCGGGGACTACGAGCAGTACTTC.

This clone was seen a few times. This chain joins TRBV21-1 and TRBJ1-1; the table's D call TRBD1 went unverified against the DNA. TRBV21-1 is tagged as a pseudogene. The CDR3 extends over 15 amino acids. The CDR3 reads CASSSTGEEYTEAFF. CDR3 DNA sequence: TGTGCCAGCAGTTCGACAGGGGAGGAATACACTGAAGCTTTCTTT.

The chain carries TRBV29-1 and TRBJ2-7, with 8 bases aligning to TRBD1. CDR1 SQVTM and CDR2 ANQGSEA come from the germline V gene. This CDR3 comprises 16 residues. The V gene end was trimmed by 1 base and the J gene end by 2 bases; junction bases not matched to a gene: 10. The CDR3 nucleotides are TGCAGCGTTGAAGGAGGAGTAGGACAGGGTCCCTACGAGCAGTACTTC. Its protein is CSVEGGVGQGPYEQYF.

This clone occurred a few times. The chain uses TRBV27 and TRBJ2-2, with TRBD2 matching 13 bases. The CDR3 spans 17 residues. V shed 3 bases and J 2 bases; nucleotides not matched to a gene: 3. The V gene's germline CDR1 is MNHEY and CDR2 SMNVEV (reference sequence). The CDR3 protein is CASSFRLAGGNTGELFF. The CDR3 DNA sequence: TGTGCCAGCAGTTTCCGACTAGCGGGAGGCAACACCGGGGAGCTGTTTTTT.

The J gene is TRBJ2-3, the V gene TRBV28; D ambiguous. Germline values: CDR1 MDHEN, CDR2 SYDVKM. This CDR3 comprises 16 residues. V lost 6 bases and J 6 bases, leaving 22 bases between the germline ends. The CDR3 coding sequence is TGTGCCAGCAGCATCGCCGGAGTCCGGGTTCACGATACGCAGTATTTT. Amino acids: CASSIAGVRVHDTQYF. Combining the CDR3 with reference TRBV28 and TRBJ2-3 gives the whole variable domain DVKVTQSSRYLVKRTGEKVFLECVQDMDHENMFWYRQDPGLGLRLIYFSYDVKMKEKGDIPEGYSVSREKKERFSLILESASTNQTSMYLCASSIAGVRVHDTQYFGPGTRLTVL.

This chain's CDR3 is CSVEDQGGRRNTEAFF. The CDR3 region has the DNA TGCAGCGTTGAAGATCAGGGGGGTAGGCGGAACACTGAAGCTTTCTTT. V gene TRBV29-1 combines with J gene TRBJ1-1; 7 bases match TRBD1. CDR1 and CDR2 from the germline V gene are SQVTM and ANQGSEA. The CDR3 consists of 16 residues. Trimming at V came to 0 bases and at J to 1 base, leaving 8 bases not matched to a gene.

The chain recombines TRBV19 with TRBJ1-3, with a tentative D call TRBD1 (6 bases). Deletions cut 2 bases from V and 5 bases from J, with 16 bases between. The CDR3 extends over 16 amino acids. Germline assignment: CDR1 LNHDA and CDR2 SQIVND (reference sequence). For the CDR3, the DNA is TGTGCCAGTAGTATAAGGACCTCGGGACAACGAAACACCATATATTTT. It codes for CASSIRTSGQRNTIYF.

V is TRBV11-1 and J is TRBJ2-7; possible D gene TRBD1, 6 bases. CDR1 SGHAT and CDR2 FQDESV come from the germline V gene (reference sequence). Between the trimmed V and J ends, which lost 10 bases and 4 bases, there was a span of 17 bases. This CDR3 has 13 amino acids. The CDR3 here is CATRQESGYEQYF. CDR3 in DNA: TGTGCCACCCGACAGGAATCAGGGTACGAGCAGTACTTC.

The genes are TRBV11-2 and TRBJ2-1; 7 nucleotides align to TRBD1. CDR3 length: 17 amino acids. V lost 1 base and J lost 7; bases outside the gene matches: 13. Per the germline V gene, CDR1 is SGHAT and CDR2 is FQNNGV. Here the CDR3 reads CASSLAPTGAMWNEQFF. CDR3 nucleotides: TGTGCCAGCAGCTTAGCTCCAACAGGGGCGATGTGGAATGAGCAGTTCTTC.

V is TRBV20-1 and J is TRBJ1-1, with 9 bases lining up with TRBD1. Per germline, CDR1 DFQATT and CDR2 SNEGSKA (reference sequence). Trimming took 6 bases from V and 11 from J; bases not matched to a gene: 7. The CDR3 covers 11 residues. Written as DNA, the CDR3 is TGCAGTGCACGGGACAGGGCTGGCGCTTTCTTT. This gives the protein CSARDRAGAFF.

The J gene is TRBJ2-5, the V gene TRBV30; TRBD1 agrees at 7 bases. Trimming took 0 bases from V and 4 from J; bases not matched to a gene: 5. CDR3 length: 14 amino acids. Germline values: CDR1 GTSNPN, CDR2 SVGIG (reference sequence). CDR3 sequence: CAWSVVRGRETQYF. DNA for the CDR3: TGTGCCTGGAGTGTCGTAAGGGGGCGAGAGACCCAGTACTTC.

The chain carries TRBV5-1 and TRBJ2-6; 8 nucleotides agree with TRBD1. V dropped 0 bases and J dropped 2; count of bases not matched to a gene: 4. Germline values: CDR1 SGHRS, CDR2 YFSETQ. The CDR3 has 17 amino acids. CDR3 sequence (DNA): TGCGCCAGCAGCTTGGCCAACAGGGGGACTGGGGCCAACGTCCTGACTTTC. Protein product: CASSLANRGTGANVLTF.

This chain uses TRBV5-1 with TRBJ2-1, with 10 bases matching TRBD2. Trimming removed 4 bases from V and 1 base from J; junction bases left unmatched: 5. The CDR3 contains 16 residues. Germline CDR1 is SGHRS and CDR2 is YFSETQ. For the CDR3, the DNA is TGCGCCAGCAGCCCGCAGACTAGCGGGTCCTACAATGAGCAGTTCTTC. Translation gives CASSPQTSGSYNEQFF. Using reference TRBV5-1 and TRBJ2-1 for the parts outside the CDR3, the full variable domain is KAGVTQTPRYLIKTRGQQVTLSCSPISGHRSVSWYQQTPGQGLQFLFEYFSETQRNKGNFPGRFSGRQFSNSRSEMNVSTLELGDSALYLCASSPQTSGSYNEQFFGPGTRLTVL.